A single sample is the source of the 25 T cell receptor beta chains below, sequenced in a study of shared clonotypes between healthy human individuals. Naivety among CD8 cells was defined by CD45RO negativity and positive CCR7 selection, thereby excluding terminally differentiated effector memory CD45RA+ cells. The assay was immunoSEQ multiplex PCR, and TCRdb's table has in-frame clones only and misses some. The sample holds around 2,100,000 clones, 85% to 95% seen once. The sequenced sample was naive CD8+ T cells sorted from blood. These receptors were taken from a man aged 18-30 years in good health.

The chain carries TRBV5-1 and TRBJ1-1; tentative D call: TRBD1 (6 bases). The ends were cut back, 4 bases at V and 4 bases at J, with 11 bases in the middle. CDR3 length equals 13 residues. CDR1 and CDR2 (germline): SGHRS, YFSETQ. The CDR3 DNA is TGCGCCAGCAGCGCGGAGGGGGGCACTGAAGCTTTCTTT. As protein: CASSAEGGTEAFF.

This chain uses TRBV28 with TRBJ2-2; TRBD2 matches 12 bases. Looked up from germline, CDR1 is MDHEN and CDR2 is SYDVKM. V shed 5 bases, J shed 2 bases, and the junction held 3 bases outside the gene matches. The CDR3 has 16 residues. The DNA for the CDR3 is TGTGCCAGCAGTCCTGGACTAGCGGGAAACACCGGGGAGCTGTTTTTT. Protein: CASSPGLAGNTGELFF.

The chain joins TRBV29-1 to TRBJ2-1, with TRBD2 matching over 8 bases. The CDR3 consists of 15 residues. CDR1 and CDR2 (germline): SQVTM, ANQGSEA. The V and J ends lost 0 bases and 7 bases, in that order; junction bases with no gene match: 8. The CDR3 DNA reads TGCAGCGTTGAAGATCGAAGACTAGCGAATAATGAGCAGTTCTTC. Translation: CSVEDRRLANNEQFF.

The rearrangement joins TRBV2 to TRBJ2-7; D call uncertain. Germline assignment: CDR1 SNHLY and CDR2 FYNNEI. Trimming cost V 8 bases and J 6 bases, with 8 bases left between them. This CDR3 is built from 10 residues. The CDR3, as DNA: TGTGCCAGCCAGTTTACCGAGCAGTACTTC. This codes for CASQFTEQYF. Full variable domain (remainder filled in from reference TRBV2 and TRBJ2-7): EPEVTQTPSHQVTQMGQEVILRCVPISNHLYFYWYRQILGQKVEFLVSFYNNEISEKSEIFDDQFSVERPDGSNFTLKIRSTKLEDSAMYFCASQFTEQYFGPGTRLTVT.

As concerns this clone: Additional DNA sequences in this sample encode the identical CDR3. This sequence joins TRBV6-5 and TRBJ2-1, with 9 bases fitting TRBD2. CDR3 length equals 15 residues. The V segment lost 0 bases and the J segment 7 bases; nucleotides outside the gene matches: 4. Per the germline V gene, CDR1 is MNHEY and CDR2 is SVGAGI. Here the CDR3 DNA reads TGTGCCAGCAGTTACTCGAGACTAGCGGATAATGAGCAGTTCTTC. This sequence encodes CASSYSRLADNEQFF.

CDR3 sequence (DNA): TGCAGCGTTGAAGATGAGACCTACGCAGGCTCCTACGAGCAGTACTTC. Translating it yields CSVEDETYAGSYEQYF. This chain connects TRBV29-1 to TRBJ2-7; D not resolved. Trimming removed 0 bases at V and 0 bases at J, with 15 bases between. The CDR3 totals 16 residues. From germline, CDR1 is SQVTM and CDR2 ANQGSEA.

The CDR3 loop is CASSPSMGESYNEQFF. The CDR3 bases are TGTGCCAGCAGCCCCTCAATGGGGGAGTCCTACAATGAGCAGTTCTTC. V usage is TRBV7-9 and J usage is TRBJ2-1, with D possibly being TRBD1 or TRBD2 (5 bases each). The CDR3 has 16 residues. Trimming removed 5 bases from V and 1 base from J, with 15 bases in between. Germline V gene lookup returns CDR1 SEHNR and CDR2 FQNEAQ (reference sequence).

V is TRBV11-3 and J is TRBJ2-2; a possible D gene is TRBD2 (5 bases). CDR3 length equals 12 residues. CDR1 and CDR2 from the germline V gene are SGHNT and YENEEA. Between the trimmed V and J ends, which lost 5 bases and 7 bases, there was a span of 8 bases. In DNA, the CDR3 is TGTGCCAGCAGCACGGGAAGCGGGGAGCTGTTTTTT. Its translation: CASSTGSGELFF.

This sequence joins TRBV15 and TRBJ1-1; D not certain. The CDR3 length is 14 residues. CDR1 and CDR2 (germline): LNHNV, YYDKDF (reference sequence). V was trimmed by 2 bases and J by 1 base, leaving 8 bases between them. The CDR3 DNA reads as TGTGCCACCAGCAGATGGGGTTGGAACACTGAAGCTTTCTTT. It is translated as CATSRWGWNTEAFF. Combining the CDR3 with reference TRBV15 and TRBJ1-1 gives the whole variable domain DAMVIQNPRYQVTQFGKPVTLSCSQTLNHNVMYWYQQKSSQAPKLLFHYYDKDFNNEADTPDNFQSRRPNTSFCFLDIRSPGLGDTAMYLCATSRWGWNTEAFFGQGTRLTVV.

CDR3 DNA sequence: TGTGCCAGCAGCCCCCCGATCTTCAATGAGCAGTTCTTC. Translated: CASSPPIFNEQFF. The V and J genes are TRBV7-9 and TRBJ2-1; D is unresolved. Germline V gene lookup returns CDR1 SEHNR and CDR2 FQNEAQ (reference sequence). Trimming removed 5 bases from V and 6 bases from J, with 11 bases in between. CDR3 length: 13 residues.

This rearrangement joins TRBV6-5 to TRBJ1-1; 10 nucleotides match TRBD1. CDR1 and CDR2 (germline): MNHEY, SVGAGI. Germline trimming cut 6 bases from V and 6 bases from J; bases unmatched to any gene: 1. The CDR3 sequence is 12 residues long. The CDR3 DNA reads TGTGCCAGCAGAGACAGGGGGCCTGAAGCTTTCTTT. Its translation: CASRDRGPEAFF.

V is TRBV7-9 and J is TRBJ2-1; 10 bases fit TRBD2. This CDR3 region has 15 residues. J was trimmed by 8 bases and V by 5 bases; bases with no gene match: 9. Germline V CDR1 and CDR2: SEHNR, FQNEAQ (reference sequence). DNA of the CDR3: TGTGCCAGCAGCCCCCCCACTAGCGGGACCTATGAGCAGTTCTTC. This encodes CASSPPTSGTYEQFF. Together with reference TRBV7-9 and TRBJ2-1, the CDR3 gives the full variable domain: DTGVSQNPRHKITKRGQNVTFRCDPISEHNRLYWYRQTLGQGPEFLTYFQNEAQLEKSRLLSDRFSAERPKGSFSTLEIQRTEQGDSAMYLCASSPPTSGTYEQFFGPGTRLTVL.

The CDR3 is CASSQVGGHFGDEQYF. Here the CDR3 DNA reads TGCGCCAGCAGCCAAGTGGGGGGACACTTCGGCGACGAGCAGTACTTC. V is TRBV4-1 and J is TRBJ2-7; D possibly matches TRBD1 or TRBD2 (6 bases each). The V gene lost 1 base and the J gene lost 5 bases, with 18 bases spanning the gap. This CDR3 has 16 residues. Per the germline V gene, CDR1 is MGHRA and CDR2 is YSYEKL.

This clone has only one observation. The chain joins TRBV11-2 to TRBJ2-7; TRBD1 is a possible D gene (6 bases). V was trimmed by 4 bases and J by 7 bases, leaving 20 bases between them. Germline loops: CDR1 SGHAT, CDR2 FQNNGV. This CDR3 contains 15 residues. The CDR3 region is CASSYESHTQGEQYF. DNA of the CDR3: TGTGCCAGCAGCTATGAATCCCATACCCAGGGGGAGCAGTACTTC.

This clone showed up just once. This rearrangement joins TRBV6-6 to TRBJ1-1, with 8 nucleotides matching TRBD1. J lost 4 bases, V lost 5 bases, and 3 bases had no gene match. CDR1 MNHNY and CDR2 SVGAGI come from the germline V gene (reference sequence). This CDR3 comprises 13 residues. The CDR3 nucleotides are TGTGCCAGCAGTAACACAGGGGGCACTGAAGCTTTCTTT. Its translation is CASSNTGGTEAFF.

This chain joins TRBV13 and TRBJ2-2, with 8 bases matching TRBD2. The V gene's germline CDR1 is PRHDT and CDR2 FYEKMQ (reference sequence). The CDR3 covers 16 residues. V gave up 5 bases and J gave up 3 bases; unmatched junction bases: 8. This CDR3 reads CASSLLSGGYTGELFF. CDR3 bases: TGTGCCAGCAGCCTACTAAGCGGGGGATACACCGGGGAGCTGTTTTTT.

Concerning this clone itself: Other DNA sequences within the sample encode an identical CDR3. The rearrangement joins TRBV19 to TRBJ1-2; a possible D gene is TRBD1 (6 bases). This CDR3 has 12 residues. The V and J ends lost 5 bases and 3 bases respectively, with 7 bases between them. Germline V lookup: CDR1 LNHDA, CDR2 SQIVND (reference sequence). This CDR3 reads CASSAGDYGYTF. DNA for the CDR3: TGTGCCAGTAGTGCAGGGGACTATGGCTACACCTTC.

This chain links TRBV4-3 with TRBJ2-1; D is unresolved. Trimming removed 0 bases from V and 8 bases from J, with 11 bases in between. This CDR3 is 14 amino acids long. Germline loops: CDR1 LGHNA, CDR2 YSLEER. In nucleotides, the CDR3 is TGCGCCAGCAGCCAAGATTGGGCATCTTATGAGCAGTTCTTC. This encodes CASSQDWASYEQFF.

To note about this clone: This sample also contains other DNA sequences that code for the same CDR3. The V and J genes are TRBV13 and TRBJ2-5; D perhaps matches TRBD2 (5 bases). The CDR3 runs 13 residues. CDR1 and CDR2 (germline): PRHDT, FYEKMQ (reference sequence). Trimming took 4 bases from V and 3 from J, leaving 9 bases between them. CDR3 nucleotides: TGTGCCAGCAGCTCTCGGGGTGAAGAGACCCAGTACTTC. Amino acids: CASSSRGEETQYF. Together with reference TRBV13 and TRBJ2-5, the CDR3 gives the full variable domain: AAGVIQSPRHLIKEKRETATLKCYPIPRHDTVYWYQQGPGQDPQFLISFYEKMQSDKGSIPDRFSAQQFSDYHSELNMSSLELGDSALYFCASSSRGEETQYFGPGTRLLVL.

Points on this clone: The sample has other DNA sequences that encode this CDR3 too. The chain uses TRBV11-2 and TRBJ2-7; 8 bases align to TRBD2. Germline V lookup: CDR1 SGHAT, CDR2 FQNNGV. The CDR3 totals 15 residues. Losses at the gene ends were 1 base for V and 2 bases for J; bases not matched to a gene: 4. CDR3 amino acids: CASSLGAGGAYEQYF. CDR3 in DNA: TGTGCCAGCAGCTTAGGGGCGGGGGGCGCCTACGAGCAGTACTTC. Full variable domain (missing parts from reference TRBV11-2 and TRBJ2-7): EAGVAQSPRYKIIEKRQSVAFWCNPISGHATLYWYQQILGQGPKLLIQFQNNGVVDDSQLPKDRFSAERLKGVDSTLKIQPAKLEDSAVYLCASSLGAGGAYEQYFGPGTRLTVT.

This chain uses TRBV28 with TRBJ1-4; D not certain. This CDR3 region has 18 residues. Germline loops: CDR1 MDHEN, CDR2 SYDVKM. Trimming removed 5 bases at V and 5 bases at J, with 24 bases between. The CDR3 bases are TGTGCCAGCAGTCTTGGGGTAGGGTCCGGCATTTGGAATGAAAAACTGTTTTTT. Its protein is CASSLGVGSGIWNEKLFF.

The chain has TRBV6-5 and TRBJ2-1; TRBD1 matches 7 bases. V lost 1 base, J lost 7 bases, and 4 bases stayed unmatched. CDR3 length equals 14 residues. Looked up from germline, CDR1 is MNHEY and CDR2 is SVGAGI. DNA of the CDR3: TGTGCCAGCAGTTACTTTACAGGGGTTAATGAGCAGTTCTTC. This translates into CASSYFTGVNEQFF.

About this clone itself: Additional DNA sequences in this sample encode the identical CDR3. The CDR3 DNA reads TGTGCCAGCAGCCAAGGGAGCTCCTACGAGCAGTACTTC. This codes for CASSQGSSYEQYF. V usage is TRBV14 and J usage is TRBJ2-7, with D hard to call. With 1 base removed from V and 0 bases from J, the gap between germline ends came to 4 bases. The CDR3 has 13 amino acids. CDR1 SGHDN and CDR2 FVKESK come from the germline V gene.

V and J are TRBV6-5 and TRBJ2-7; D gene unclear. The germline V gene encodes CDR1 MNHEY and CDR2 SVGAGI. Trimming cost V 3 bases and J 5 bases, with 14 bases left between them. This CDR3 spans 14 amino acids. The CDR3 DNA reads TGTGCCAGCAGTTATGGGTTAGCTCGAGACGAGCAGTACTTC. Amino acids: CASSYGLARDEQYF.

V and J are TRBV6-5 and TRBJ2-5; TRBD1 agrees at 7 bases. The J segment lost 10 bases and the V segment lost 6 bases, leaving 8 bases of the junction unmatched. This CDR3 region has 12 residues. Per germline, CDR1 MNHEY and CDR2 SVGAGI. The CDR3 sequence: CASRTGTDDQYF. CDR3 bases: TGTGCCAGCAGAACCGGGACAGATGACCAGTACTTC.